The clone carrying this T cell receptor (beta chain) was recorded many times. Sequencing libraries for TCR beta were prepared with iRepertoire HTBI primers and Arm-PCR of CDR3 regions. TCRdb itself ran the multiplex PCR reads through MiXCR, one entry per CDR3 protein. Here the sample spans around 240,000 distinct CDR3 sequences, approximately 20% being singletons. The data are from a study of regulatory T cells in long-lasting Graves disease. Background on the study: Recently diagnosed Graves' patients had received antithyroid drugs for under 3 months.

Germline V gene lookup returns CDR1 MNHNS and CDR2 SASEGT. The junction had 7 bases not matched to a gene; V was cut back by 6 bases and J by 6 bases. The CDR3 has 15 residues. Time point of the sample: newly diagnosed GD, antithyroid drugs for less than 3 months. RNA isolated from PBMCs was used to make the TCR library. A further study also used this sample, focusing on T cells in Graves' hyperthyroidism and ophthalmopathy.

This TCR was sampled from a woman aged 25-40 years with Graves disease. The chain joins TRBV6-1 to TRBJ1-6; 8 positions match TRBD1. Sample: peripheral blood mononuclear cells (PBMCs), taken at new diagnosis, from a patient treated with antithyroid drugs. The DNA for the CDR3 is TGTGCCAGCAGCGGAGGACAGGGTTTTAATTCACCCCTCCACTTT. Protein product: CASSGGQGFNSPLHF.